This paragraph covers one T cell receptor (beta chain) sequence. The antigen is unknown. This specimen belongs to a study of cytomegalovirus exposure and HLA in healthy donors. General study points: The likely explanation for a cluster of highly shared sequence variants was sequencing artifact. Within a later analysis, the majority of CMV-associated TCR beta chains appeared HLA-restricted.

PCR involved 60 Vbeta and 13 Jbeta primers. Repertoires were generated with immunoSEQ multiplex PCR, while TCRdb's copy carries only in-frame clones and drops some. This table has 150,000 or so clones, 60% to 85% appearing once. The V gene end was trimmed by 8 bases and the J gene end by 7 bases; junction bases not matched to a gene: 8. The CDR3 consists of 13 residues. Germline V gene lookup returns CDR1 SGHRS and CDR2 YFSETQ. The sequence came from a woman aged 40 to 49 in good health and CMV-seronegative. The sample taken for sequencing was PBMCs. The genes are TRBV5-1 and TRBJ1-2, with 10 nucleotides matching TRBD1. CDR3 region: CARLRDRGSGYTF. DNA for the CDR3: TGCGCCAGGTTAAGGGACAGGGGTTCTGGCTACACCTTC.